This T cell receptor (beta chain) was profiled in a study of shared clonotypes between healthy human individuals. Per the germline V gene, CDR1 is WSHSY and CDR2 is SAAADI. This CDR3 contains 13 residues. V shed 4 bases and J shed 2 bases, with 7 bases lying between them. Naive CD4+ cells were CD45RA-selected; the remaining cells were memory. This clone was seen a handful of times. What it binds is unknown. The assay was immunoSEQ multiplex PCR, and TCRdb's table has in-frame clones only and misses some. The sample includes about 1 million clones, roughly 80% of them seen just once. Study outcomes and limitations: Non-shared clonotypes had lower generation probabilities than clonotypes shared by all four sorted-subset donors. In general, naive subsets displayed greater estimated richness than memory subsets did.

The specimen was memory CD4+ T cells sorted from blood. Subset here: CD45RA-negative fraction. This sequence joins TRBV10-2 and TRBJ2-3; D is unresolved. This receptor was taken from a young man in good health. Here the CDR3 DNA reads TGCGCCAGCAGTGCCCCCACCACAGATACGCAGTATTTT. Protein sequence: CASSAPTTDTQYF.